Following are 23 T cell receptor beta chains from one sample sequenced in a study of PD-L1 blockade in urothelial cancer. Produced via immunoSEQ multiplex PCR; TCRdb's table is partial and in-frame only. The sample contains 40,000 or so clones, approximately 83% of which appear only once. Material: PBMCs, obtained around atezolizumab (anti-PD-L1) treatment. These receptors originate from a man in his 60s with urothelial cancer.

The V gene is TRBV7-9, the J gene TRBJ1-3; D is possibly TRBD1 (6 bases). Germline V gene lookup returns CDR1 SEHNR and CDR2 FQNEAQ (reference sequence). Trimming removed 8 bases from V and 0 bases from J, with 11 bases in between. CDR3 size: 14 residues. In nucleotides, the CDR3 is TGTGCCAGCCGAGGGGGGGGCTCTGGAAACACCATATATTTT. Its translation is CASRGGGSGNTIYF.

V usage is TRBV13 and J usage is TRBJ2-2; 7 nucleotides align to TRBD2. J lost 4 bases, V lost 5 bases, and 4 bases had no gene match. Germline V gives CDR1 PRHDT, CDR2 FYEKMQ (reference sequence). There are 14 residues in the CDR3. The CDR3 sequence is CASSRSSGTGELFF. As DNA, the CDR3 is TGTGCCAGCAGCAGGTCTAGCGGCACCGGGGAGCTGTTTTTT.

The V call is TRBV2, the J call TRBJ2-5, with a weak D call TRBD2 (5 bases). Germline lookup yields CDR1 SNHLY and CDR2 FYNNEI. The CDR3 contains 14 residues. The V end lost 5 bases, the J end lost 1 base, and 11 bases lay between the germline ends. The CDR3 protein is CASSSISGQETQYF. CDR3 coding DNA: TGTGCCAGCAGTTCAATAAGCGGCCAAGAGACCCAGTACTTC.

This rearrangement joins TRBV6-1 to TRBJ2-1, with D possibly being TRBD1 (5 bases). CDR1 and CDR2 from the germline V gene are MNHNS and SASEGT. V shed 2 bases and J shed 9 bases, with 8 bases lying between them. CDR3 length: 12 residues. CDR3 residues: CASSEWGREQFF. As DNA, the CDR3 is TGTGCCAGCAGTGAATGGGGCCGTGAGCAGTTCTTC.

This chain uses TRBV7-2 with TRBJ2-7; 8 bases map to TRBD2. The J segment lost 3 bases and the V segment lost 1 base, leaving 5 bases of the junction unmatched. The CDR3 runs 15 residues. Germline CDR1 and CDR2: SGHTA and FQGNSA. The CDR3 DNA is TGTGCCAGCAGCTTAGTTTTACGGGGGGGCTACGAGCAGTACTTC. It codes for CASSLVLRGGYEQYF.

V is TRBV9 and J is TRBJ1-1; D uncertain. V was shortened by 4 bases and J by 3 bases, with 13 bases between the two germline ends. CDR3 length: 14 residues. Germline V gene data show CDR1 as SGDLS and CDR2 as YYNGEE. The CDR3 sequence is CASSPRGLDTEAFF. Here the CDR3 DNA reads TGTGCCAGCAGCCCCCGCGGGCTGGACACTGAAGCTTTCTTT.

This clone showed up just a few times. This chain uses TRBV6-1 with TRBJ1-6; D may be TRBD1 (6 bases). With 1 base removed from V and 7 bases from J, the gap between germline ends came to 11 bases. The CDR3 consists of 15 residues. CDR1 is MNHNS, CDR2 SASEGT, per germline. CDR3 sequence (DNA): TGTGCCAGCAGTGAAGACAGGGCCCTGAATTCACCCCTCCACTTT. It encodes CASSEDRALNSPLHF.

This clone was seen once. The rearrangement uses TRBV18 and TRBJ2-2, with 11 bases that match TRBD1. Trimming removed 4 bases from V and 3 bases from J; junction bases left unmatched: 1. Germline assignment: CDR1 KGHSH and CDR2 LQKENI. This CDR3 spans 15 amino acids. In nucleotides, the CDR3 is TGTGCCAGCTCACAGGGACAGGGGGACACCGGGGAGCTGTTTTTT. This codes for CASSQGQGDTGELFF. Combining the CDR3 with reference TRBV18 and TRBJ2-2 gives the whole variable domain NAGVMQNPRHLVRRRGQEARLRCSPMKGHSHVYWYRQLPEEGLKFMVYLQKENIIDESGMPKERFSAEFPKEGPSILRIQQVVRGDSAAYFCASSQGQGDTGELFFGEGSRLTVL.

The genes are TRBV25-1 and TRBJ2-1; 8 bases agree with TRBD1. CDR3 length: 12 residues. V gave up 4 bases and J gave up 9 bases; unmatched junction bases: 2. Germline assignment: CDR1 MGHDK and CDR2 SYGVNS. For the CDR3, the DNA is TGTGCCAGCAGTGGTGGACAGGGTGAGCAGTTCTTC. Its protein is CASSGGQGEQFF.

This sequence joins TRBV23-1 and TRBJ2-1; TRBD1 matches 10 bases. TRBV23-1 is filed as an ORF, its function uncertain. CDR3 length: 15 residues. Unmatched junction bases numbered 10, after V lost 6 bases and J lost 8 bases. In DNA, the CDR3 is TGCGCCAGCAGATTCCCGGGACAGGGGTTCCATGAGCAGTTCTTC. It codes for CASRFPGQGFHEQFF.

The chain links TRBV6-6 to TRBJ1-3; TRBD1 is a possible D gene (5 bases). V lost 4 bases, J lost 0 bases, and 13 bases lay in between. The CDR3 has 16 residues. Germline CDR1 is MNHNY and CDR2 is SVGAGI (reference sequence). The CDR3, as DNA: TGTGCCAGCAGTTCCCCGACAGTTTCCTCTGGAAACACCATATATTTT. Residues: CASSSPTVSSGNTIYF.

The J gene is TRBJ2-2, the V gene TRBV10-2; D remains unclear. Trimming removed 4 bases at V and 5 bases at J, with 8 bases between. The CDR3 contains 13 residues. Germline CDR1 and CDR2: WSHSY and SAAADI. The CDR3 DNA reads TGCGCCAGCAGTGGGCCGGGTACCGGGGAGCTGTTTTTT. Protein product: CASSGPGTGELFF.

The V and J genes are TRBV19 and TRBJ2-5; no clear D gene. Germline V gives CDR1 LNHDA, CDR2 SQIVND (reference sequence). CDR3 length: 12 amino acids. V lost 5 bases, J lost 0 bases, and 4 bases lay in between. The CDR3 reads CASSQYQETQYF. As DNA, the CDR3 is TGTGCCAGTAGTCAGTACCAAGAGACCCAGTACTTC.

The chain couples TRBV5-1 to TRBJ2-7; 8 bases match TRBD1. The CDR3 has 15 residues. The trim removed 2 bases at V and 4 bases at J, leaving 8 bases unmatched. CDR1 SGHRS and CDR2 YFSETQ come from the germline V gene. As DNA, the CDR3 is TGCGCCAGCAGCTTATCACCGACAGGGGTGTACGAGCAGTACTTC. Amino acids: CASSLSPTGVYEQYF.

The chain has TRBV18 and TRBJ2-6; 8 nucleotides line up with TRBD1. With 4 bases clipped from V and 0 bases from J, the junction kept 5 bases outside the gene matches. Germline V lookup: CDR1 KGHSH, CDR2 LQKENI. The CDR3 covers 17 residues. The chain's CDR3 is CASSLGTGDSGANVLTF. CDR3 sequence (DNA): TGTGCCAGCTCACTAGGGACAGGCGACTCTGGGGCCAACGTCCTGACTTTC.

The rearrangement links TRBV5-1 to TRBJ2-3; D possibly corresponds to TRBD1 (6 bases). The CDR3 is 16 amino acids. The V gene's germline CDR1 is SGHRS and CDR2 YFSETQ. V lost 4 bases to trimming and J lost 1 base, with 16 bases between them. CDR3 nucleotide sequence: TGCGCCAGCAGCCACCCGGCGGCAGGGGGCACAGATACGCAGTATTTT. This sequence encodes CASSHPAAGGTDTQYF. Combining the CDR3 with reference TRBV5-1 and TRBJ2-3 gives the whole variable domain KAGVTQTPRYLIKTRGQQVTLSCSPISGHRSVSWYQQTPGQGLQFLFEYFSETQRNKGNFPGRFSGRQFSNSRSEMNVSTLELGDSALYLCASSHPAAGGTDTQYFGPGTRLTVL.

Written as DNA, the CDR3 is TGTGCCCCGCACAGGGGCTTTCGTGAAAAACTGTTTTTT. Its protein product is CAPHRGFREKLFF. The rearrangement joins TRBV10-3 to TRBJ1-4; 7 nucleotides match TRBD1. With V trimmed by 11 bases and J by 7 bases, 10 bases remained unmatched. The CDR3 contains 13 residues. CDR1 ENHRY and CDR2 SYGVKD come from the germline V gene.

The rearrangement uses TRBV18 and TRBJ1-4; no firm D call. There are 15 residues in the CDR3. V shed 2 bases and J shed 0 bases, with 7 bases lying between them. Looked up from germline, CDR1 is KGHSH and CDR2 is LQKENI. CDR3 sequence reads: CASSPVIATNEKLFF. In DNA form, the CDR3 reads TGTGCCAGCTCACCAGTTATTGCAACTAATGAAAAACTGTTTTTT.

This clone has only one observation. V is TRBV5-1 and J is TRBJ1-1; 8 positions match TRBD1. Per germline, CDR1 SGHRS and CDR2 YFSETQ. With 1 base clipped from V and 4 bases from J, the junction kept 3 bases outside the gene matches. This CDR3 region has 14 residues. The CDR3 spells CASSLYTGGTEAFF. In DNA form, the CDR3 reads TGCGCCAGCAGCTTGTACACAGGGGGCACTGAAGCTTTCTTT.

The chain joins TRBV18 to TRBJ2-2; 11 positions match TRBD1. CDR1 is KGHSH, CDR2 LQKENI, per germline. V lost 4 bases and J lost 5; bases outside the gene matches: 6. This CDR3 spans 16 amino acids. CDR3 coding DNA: TGTGCCAGCTCACGGCCGGACAGGGGGCGGACCGGGGAGCTGTTTTTT. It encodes CASSRPDRGRTGELFF. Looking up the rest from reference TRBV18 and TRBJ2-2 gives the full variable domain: NAGVMQNPRHLVRRRGQEARLRCSPMKGHSHVYWYRQLPEEGLKFMVYLQKENIIDESGMPKERFSAEFPKEGPSILRIQQVVRGDSAAYFCASSRPDRGRTGELFFGEGSRLTVL.

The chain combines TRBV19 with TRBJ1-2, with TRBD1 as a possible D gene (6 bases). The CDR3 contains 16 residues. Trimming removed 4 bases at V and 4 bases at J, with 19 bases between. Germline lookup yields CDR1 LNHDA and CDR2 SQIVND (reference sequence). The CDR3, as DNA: TGTGCCAGTAGTAGAGGACAGCCCGCCGTCGGCTATGGCTACACCTTC. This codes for CASSRGQPAVGYGYTF. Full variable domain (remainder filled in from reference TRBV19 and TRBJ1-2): DGGITQSPKYLFRKEGQNVTLSCEQNLNHDAMYWYRQDPGQGLRLIYYSQIVNDFQKGDIAEGYSVSREKKESFPLTVTSAQKNPTAFYLCASSRGQPAVGYGYTFGSGTRLTVV.

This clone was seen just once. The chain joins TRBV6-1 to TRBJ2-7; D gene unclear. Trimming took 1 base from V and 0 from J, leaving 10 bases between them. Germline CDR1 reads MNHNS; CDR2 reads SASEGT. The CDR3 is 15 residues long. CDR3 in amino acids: CASSEVEAPSYEQYF. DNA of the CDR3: TGTGCCAGCAGTGAAGTAGAGGCGCCCTCCTACGAGCAGTACTTC.

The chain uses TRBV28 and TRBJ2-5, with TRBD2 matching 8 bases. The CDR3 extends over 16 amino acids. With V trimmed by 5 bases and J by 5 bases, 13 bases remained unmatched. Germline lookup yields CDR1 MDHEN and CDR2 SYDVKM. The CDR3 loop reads CASSRGRGAGRETQYF. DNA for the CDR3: TGTGCCAGCAGTCGAGGGCGGGGGGCCGGTCGGGAGACCCAGTACTTC.